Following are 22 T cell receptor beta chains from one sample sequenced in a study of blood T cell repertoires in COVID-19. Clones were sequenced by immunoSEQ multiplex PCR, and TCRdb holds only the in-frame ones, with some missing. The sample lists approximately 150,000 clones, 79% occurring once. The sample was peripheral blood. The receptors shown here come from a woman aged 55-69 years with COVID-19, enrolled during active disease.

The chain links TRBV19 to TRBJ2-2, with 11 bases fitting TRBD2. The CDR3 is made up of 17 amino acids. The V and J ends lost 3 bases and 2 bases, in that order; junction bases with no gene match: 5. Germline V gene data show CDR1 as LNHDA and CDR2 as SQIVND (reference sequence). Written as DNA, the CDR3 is TGTGCCAGTAGTATGGGGACTAGCGGTTATAACACCGGGGAGCTGTTTTTT. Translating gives CASSMGTSGYNTGELFF.

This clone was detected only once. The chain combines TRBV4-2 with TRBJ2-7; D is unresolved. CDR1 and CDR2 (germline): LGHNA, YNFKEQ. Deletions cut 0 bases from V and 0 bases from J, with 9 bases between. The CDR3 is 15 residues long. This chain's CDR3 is CASSQDDGSSYEQYF. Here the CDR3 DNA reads TGTGCCAGCAGCCAAGATGATGGCAGCTCCTACGAGCAGTACTTC.

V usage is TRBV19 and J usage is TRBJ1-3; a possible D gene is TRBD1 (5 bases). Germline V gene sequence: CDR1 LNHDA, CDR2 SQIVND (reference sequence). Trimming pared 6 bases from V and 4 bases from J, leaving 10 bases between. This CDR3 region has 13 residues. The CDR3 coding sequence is TGTGCCAGTAGGGACCGGACAGGAAACACCATATATTTT. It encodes CASRDRTGNTIYF.

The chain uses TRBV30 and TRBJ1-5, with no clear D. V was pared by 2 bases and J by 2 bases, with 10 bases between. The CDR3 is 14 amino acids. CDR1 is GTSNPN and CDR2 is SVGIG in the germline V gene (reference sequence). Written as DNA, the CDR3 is TGTGCCTGGAGTTCCGGGGAAGGCAATCAGCCCCAGCATTTT. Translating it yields CAWSSGEGNQPQHF.

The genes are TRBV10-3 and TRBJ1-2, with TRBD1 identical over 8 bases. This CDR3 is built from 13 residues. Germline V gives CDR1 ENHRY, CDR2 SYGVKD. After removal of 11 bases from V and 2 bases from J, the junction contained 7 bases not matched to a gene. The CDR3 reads CASTGGENYGYTF. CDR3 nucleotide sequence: TGTGCCTCAACAGGGGGAGAGAACTATGGCTACACCTTC.

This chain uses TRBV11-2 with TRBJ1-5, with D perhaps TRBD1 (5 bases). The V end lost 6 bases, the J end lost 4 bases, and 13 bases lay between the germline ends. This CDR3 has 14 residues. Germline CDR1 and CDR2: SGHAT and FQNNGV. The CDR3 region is CASRHPGWNQPQHF. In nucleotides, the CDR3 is TGTGCCAGCAGGCACCCAGGGTGGAATCAGCCCCAGCATTTT.

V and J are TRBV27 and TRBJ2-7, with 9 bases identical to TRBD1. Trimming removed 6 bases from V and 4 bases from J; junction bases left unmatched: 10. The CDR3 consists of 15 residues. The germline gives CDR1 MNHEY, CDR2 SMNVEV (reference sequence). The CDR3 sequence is CASRIRRDRDYEQYF. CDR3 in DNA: TGTGCCAGCAGAATCCGAAGGGACAGGGATTACGAGCAGTACTTC.

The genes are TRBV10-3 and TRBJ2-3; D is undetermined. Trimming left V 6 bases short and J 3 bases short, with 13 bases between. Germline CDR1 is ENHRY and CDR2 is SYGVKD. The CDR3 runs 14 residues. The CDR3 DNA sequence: TGTGCCATCAGCCCGGTTAGCCAGACAGATACGCAGTATTTT. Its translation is CAISPVSQTDTQYF.

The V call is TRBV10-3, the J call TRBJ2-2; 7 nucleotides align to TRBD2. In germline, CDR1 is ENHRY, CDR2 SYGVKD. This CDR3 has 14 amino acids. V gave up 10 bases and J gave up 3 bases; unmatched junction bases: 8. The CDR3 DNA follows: TGTGCCACCCGTACTAGCGAGGACACCGGGGAGCTGTTTTTT. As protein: CATRTSEDTGELFF.

The CDR3 is CASNSGGAGNTIYF. As DNA, the CDR3 is TGTGCCAGTAACTCAGGGGGCGCTGGAAACACCATATATTTT. The gene calls are TRBV19 and TRBJ1-3, with 8 nucleotides matching TRBD1. Trimming removed 7 bases from V and 2 bases from J; junction bases left unmatched: 4. The CDR3 has 14 amino acids. CDR1 and CDR2 from the germline V gene are LNHDA and SQIVND (reference sequence).

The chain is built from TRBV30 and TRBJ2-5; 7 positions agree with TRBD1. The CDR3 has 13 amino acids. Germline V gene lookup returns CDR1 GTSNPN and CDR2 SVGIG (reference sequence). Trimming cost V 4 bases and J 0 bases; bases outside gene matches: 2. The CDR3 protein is CAWTTGNQETQYF. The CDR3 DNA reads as TGTGCCTGGACGACAGGGAACCAAGAGACCCAGTACTTC.

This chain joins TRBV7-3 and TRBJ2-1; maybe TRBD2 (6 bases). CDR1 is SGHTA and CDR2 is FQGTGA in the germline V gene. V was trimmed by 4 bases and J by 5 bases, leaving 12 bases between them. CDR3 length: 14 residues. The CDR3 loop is CASSSPGGNNEQFF. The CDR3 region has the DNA TGTGCCAGCAGCTCCCCAGGCGGGAACAATGAGCAGTTCTTC.

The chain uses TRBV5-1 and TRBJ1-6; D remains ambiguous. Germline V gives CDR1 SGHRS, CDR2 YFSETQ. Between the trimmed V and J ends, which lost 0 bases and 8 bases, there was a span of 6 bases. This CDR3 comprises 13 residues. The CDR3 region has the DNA TGCGCCAGCAGCTTGGCCGGGGATTCACCCCTCCACTTT. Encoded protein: CASSLAGDSPLHF.

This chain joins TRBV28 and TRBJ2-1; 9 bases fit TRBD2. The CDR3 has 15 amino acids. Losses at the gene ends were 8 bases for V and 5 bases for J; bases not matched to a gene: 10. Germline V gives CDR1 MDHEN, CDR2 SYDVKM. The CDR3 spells CASQAGGRVDNEQFF. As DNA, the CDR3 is TGTGCCAGCCAAGCGGGGGGCCGGGTTGACAATGAGCAGTTCTTC.

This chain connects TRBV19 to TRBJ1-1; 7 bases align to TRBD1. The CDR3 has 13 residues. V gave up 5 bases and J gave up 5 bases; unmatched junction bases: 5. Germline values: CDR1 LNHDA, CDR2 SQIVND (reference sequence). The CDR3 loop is CASSSNRGTEAFF. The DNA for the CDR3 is TGTGCCAGTAGTTCCAACAGGGGAACTGAAGCTTTCTTT.

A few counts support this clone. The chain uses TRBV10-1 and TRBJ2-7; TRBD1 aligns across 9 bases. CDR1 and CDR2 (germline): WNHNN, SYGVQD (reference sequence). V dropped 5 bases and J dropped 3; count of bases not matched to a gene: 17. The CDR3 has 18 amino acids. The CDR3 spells CASSPPGTGSSRLYEQYF. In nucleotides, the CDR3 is TGCGCCAGCAGTCCCCCGGGGACAGGGTCAAGTAGGCTCTACGAGCAGTACTTC.

CDR3 coding DNA: TGTGCCAGCAGCCAGGAAGGAGTTCCCAAGCAGTTCTTC. Protein sequence: CASSQEGVPKQFF. The chain employs TRBV3-1 (or the pseudogene TRBV3-2) and TRBJ2-1; the D is unclear. The CDR3 length is 13 residues. The V end was cut by 3 bases, the J end by 11 bases, with 14 bases between. Germline V gene lookup returns CDR1 LGHDT and CDR2 YNNKEL (reference sequence).

CDR3 in amino acids: CASSVAGDTYSPLHF. CDR3 in DNA: TGTGCCAGCAGCGTAGCTGGGGACACTTATTCACCCCTCCACTTT. The V and J genes are TRBV9 and TRBJ1-6; perhaps TRBD1 as D (6 bases). V dropped 0 bases and J dropped 8 bases, with 12 bases sitting between them. Germline V gene data show CDR1 as SGDLS and CDR2 as YYNGEE. This CDR3 comprises 15 residues.

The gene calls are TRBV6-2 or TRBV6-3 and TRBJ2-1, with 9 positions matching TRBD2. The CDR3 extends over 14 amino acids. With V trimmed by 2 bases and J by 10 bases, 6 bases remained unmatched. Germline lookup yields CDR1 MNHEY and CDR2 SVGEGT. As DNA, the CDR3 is TGTGCCAGCAGTTACATCCTCGCGGGAGGGGAGCAGTTCTTC. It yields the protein CASSYILAGGEQFF.

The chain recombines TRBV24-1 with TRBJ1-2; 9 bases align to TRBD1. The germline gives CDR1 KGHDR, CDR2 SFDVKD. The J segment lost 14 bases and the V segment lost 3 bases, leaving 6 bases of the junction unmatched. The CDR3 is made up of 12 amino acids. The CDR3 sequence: CATSDLTGGRTF. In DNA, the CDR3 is TGTGCCACCAGTGATCTGACAGGGGGTAGGACCTTC.

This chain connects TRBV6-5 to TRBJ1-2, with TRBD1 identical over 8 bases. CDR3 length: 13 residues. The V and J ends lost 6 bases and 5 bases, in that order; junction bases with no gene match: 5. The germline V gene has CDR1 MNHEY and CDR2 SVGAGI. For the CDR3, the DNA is TGTGCCAGCAGCGACAGGGGAAGATATGGCTACACCTTC. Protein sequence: CASSDRGRYGYTF.

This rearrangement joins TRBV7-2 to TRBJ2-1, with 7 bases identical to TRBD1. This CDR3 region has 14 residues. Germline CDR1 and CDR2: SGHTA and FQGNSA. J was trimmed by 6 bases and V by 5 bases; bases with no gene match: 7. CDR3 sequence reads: CASSPLRQGNEQFF. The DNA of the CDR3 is TGTGCCAGCAGCCCCCTCAGACAGGGCAATGAGCAGTTCTTC. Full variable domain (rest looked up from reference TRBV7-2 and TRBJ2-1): GAGVSQSPSNKVTEKGKDVELRCDPISGHTALYWYRQSLGQGLEFLIYFQGNSAPDKSGLPSDRFSAERTGGSVSTLTIQRTQQEDSAVYLCASSPLRQGNEQFFGPGTRLTVL.